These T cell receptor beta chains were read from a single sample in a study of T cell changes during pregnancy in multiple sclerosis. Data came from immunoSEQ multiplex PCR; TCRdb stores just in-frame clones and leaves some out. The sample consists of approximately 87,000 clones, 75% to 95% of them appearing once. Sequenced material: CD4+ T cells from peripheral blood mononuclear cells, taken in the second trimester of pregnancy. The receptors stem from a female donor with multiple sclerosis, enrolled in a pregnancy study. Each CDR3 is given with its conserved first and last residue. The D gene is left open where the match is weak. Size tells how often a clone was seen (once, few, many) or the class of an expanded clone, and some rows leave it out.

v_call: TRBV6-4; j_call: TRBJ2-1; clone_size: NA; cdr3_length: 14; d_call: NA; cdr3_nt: TGTGCCAGCAGTGACTCGAAGCGCAACAATGAGCAGTTCTTC; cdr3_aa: CASSDSKRNNEQFF
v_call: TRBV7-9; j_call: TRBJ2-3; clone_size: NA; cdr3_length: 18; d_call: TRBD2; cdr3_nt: TGTGCCAGCAGCTCCCAGGTGGGGCGGGAGAGATTCACAGATACGCAGTATTTT; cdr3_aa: CASSSQVGRERFTDTQYF
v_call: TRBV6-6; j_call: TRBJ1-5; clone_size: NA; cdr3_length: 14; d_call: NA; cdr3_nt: TGTGCCAGCATTGTTCAAGGGGGTAATCAGCCCCAGCATTTT; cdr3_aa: CASIVQGGNQPQHF
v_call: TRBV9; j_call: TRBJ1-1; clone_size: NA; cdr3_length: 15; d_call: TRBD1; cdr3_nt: TGTGCCAGCAGCGGGAGGGGGGGGACAGGGACTGAAGCTTTCTTT; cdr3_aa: CASSGRGGTGTEAFF
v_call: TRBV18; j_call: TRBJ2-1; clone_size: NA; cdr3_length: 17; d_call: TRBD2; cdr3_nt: TGTGCCAGCTCCCAGGCCCCGTCGGCGGGAGATACCGATGAGCAGTTCTTC; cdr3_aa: CASSQAPSAGDTDEQFF
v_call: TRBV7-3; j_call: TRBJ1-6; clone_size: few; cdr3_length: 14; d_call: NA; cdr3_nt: TGTGCCAGCAGCCTGGACTCGTCTTATTCACCCCTCCACTTT; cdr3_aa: CASSLDSSYSPLHF
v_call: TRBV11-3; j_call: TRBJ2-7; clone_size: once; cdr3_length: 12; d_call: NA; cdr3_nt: TGTGCCAGCAGCCTCACAGAATACGAGCAGTACTTC; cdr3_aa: CASSLTEYEQYF
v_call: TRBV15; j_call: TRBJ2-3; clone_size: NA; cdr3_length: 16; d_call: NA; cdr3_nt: TGTGCCACCAGCAGAGATCTAATACAGGTCGGGGATACGCAGTATTTT; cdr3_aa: CATSRDLIQVGDTQYF
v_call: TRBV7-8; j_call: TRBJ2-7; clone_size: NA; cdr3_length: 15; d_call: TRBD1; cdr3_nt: TGTGCCAGCAGCCAACGGACAGGGGTCGCCTACGAGCAGTACTTC; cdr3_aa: CASSQRTGVAYEQYF
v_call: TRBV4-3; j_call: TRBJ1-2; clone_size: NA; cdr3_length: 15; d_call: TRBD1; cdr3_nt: TGCGCCAGCAGCCAAGATCACAGGGGACCCTCTGGCTACACCTTC; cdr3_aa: CASSQDHRGPSGYTF
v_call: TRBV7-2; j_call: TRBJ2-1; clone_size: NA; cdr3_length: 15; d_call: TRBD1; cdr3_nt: TGTGCCAGCAGCTCGGACAGGAGCTCCTACAATGAGCAGTTCTTC; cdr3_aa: CASSSDRSSYNEQFF
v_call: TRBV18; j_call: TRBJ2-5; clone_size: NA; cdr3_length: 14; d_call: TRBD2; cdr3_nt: TGTGCCAGCTCGCAAGGACTAGCCGGGGAGACCCAGTACTTC; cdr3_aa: CASSQGLAGETQYF
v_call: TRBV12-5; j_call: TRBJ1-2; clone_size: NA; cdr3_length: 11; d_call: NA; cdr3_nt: TGTGCTAAAGGGGGGGCCCGAGGCTACACCTTC; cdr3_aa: CAKGGARGYTF
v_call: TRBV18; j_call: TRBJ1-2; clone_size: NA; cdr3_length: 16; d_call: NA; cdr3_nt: TGTGCCAGCTCACCGGTCTCAGGGGAGGGCTTCTATGGCTACACCTTC; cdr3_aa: CASSPVSGEGFYGYTF
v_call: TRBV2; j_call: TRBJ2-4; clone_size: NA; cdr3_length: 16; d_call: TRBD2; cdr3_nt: TGTGCCAGCAGTGAAGTGGCTAGCGGGCCGTTGTCGATTCAGTACTTC; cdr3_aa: CASSEVASGPLSIQYF
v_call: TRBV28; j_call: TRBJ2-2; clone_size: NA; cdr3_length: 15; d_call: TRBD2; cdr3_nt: TGTGCCAGCTCGAAAGCGGGGGTGAACACCGGGGAGCTGTTTTTT; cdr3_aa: CASSKAGVNTGELFF
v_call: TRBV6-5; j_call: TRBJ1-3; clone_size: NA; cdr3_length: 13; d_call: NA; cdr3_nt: TGTGCCAGCAGTGCGAGGGATGGCGGATCCATATATTTT; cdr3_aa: CASSARDGGSIYF
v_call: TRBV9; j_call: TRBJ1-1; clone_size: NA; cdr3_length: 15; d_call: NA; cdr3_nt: TGTGCCAGCAGCGTAGGACAGTCTATGAACACTGAAGCTTTCTTT; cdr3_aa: CASSVGQSMNTEAFF
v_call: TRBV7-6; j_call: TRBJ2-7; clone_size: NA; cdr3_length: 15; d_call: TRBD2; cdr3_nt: TGTGCCAGCAGCTTAAGAGGGGAGGGGTTGGACGAGCAGTACTTC; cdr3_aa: CASSLRGEGLDEQYF
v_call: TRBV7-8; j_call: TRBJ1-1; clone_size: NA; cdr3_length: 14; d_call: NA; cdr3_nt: TGTGCCAGCAGCCCGAGCGGGGTACGGACTGAAGCTTTCTTT; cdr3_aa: CASSPSGVRTEAFF
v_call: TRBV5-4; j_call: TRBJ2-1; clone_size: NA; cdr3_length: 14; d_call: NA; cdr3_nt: TGTGCCAGCAGCTTACGCGGGACCTACAATGAGCAGTTCTTC; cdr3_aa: CASSLRGTYNEQFF
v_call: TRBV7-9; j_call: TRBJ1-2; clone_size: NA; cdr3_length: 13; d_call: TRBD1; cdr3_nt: TGTGCCAGCAGCCCTGGGACAGGGCCCGGCTACACCTTC; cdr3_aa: CASSPGTGPGYTF
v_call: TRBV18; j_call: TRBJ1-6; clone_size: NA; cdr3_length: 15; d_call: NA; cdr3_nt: TGTGCCAGCTCACCACAGGGGAGGAAGAATTCACCCCTCCACTTT; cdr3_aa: CASSPQGRKNSPLHF
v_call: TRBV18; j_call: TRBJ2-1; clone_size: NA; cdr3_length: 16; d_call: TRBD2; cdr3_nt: TGTGCCAGCTCCCAATCCCCTAGCGGGGGGGGCAATGAGCAGTTCTTC; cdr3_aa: CASSQSPSGGGNEQFF
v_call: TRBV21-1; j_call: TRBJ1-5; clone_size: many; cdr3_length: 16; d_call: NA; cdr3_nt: TGTGCCAGCAGCAAAGGAACCTTCCGGGGATATCAGCCCCAGCATTTT; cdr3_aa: CASSKGTFRGYQPQHF
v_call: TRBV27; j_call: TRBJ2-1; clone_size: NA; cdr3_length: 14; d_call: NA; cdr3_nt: TGTGCCAGCAGACCCCCGGGACTGACAAATGAGCAGTTCTTC; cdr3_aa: CASRPPGLTNEQFF
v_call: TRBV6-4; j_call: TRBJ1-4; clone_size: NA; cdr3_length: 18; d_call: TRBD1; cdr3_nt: TGTGCCAGCAATTCACCGGGACAGGGGGCAGATACTAATGAAAAACTGTTTTTT; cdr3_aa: CASNSPGQGADTNEKLFF
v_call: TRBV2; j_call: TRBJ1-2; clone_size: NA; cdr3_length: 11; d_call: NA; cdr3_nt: TGTGCCAGCAGTGCGGACAGCTTCTACACCTTC; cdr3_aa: CASSADSFYTF
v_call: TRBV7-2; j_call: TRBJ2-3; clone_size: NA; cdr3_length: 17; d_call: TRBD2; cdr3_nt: TGTGCCAGCAGCACCGGACTAGCGGGCCCCAGCACAGATACGCAGTATTTT; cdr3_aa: CASSTGLAGPSTDTQYF
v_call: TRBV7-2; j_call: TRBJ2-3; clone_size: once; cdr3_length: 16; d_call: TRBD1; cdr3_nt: TGTGCCAGCAGCTTACCTAGGGGGCTGAACACAGATACGCAGTATTTT; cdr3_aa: CASSLPRGLNTDTQYF